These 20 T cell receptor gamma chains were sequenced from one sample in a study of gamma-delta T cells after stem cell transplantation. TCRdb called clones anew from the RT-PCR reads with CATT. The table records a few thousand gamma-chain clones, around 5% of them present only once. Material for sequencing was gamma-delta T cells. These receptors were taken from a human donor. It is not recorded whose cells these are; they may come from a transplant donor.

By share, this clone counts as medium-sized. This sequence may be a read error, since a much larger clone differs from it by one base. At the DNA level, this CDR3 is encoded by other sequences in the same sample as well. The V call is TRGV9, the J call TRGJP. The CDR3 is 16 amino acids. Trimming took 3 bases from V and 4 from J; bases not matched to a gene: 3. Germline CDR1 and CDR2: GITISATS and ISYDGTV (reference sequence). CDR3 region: CALWEIQELGKKIKVF. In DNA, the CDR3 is TGTGCCTTGTGGGAGATCCAAGAGTTGGGCAAAAAAATCAAGGTATTT.

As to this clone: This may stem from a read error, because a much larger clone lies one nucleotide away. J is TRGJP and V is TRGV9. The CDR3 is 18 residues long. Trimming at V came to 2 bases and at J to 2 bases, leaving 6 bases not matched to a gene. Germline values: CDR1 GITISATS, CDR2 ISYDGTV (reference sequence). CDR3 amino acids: CALWEDWRQELGKKIKVF. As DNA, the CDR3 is TGTGCCTTGTGGGAGGACTGGAGGCAAGAGTTGGGCAAAAAAATCAAGGTATTT.

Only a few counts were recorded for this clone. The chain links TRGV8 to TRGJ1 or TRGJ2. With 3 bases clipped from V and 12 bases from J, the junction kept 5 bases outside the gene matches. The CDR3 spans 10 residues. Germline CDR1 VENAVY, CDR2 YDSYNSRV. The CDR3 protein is CATWDFGKLF. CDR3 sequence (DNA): TGTGCCACCTGGGATTTTGGGAAACTCTTT.

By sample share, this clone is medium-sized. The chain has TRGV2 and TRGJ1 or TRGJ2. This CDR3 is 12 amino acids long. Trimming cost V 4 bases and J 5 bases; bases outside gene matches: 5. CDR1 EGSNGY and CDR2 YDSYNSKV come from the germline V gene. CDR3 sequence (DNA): TGTGCCACCTGGGATCCACATTATAAGAAACTCTTT. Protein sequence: CATWDPHYKKLF.

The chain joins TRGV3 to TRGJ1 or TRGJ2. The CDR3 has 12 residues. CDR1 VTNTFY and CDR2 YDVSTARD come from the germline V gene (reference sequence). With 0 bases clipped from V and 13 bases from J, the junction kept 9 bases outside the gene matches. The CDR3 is CATWDRLRPKLF. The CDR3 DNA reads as TGTGCCACCTGGGACAGGCTCAGGCCCAAACTCTTT.

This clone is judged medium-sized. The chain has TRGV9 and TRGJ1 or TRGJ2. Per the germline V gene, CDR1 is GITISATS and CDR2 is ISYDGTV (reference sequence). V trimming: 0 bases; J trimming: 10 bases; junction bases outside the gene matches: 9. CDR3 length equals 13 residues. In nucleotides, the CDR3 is TGTGCCTTGTGGGAGGTGGCCCTCCGAAAGAAACTCTTT. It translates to CALWEVALRKKLF.

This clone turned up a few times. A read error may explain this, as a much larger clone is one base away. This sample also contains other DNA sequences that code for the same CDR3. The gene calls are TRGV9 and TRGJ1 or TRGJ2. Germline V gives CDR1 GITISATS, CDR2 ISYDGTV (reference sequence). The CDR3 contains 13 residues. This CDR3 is CALWEVQGYKKLF. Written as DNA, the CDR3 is TGTGCCTTGTGGGAGGTGCAAGGTTATAAGAAGCTCTTT.

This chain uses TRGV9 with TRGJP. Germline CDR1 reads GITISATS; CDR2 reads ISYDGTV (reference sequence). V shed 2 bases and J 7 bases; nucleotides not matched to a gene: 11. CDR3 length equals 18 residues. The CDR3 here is CALWEALRRELGKKIKVF. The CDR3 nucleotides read TGTGCCTTGTGGGAGGCCCTAAGGAGGGAGTTGGGCAAAAAAATCAAGGTATTT.

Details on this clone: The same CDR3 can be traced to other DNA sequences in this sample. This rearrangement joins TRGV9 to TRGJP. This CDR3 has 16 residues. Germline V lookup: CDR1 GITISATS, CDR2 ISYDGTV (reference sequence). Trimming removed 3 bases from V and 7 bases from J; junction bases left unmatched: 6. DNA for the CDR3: TGTGCCTTGTGGGAGAGGGGGGAGTTGGGCAAAAAAATCAAGGTATTT. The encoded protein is CALWERGELGKKIKVF.

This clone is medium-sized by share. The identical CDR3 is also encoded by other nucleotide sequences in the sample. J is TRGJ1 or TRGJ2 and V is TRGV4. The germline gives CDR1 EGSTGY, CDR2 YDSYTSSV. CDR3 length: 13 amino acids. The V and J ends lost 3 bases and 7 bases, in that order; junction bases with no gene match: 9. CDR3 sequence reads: CATWDSTGYKKLF. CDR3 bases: TGTGCCACCTGGGATTCAACGGGGTATAAGAAACTCTTT.

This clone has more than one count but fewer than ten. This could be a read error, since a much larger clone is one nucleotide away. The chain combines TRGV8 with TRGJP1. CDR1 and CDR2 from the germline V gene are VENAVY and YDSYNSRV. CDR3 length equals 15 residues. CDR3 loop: CATWDRLEAGLFKIF. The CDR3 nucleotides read TGTGCCACCTGGGATAGGCTGGAAGCTGGTTTGTTCAAGATATTT.

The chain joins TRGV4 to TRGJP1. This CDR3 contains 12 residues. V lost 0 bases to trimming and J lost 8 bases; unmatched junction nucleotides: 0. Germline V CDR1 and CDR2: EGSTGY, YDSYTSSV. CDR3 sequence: CATWDGGWFKIF. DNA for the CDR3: TGTGCCACCTGGGATGGGGGTTGGTTCAAGATATTT.

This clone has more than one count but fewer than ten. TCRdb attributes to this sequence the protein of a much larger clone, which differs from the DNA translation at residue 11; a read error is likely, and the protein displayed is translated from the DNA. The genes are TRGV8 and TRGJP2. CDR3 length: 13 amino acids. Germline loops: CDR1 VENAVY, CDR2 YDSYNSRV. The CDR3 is CATWQSSDWIRTF. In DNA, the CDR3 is TGTGCCACCTGGCAAAGTAGTGATTGGATCAGGACGTTT.

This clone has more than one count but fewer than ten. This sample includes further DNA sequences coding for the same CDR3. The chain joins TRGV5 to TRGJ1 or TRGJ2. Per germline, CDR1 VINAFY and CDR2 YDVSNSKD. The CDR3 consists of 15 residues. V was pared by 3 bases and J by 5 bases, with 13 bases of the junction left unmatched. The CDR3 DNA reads TGTGCCACCTGGGACGCACCATGGGGGGATTATAAGAAACTCTTT. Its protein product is CATWDAPWGDYKKLF.

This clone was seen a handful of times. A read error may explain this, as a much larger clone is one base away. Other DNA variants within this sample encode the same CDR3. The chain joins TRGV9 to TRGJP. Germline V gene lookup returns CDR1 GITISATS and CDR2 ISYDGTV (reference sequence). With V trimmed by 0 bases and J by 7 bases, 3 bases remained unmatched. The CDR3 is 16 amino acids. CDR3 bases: TGTGCCTTGTGGGAGGTGCTTGAGTTGGGCAAAAAAATCAAGGTATTT. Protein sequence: CALWEVLELGKKIKVF.

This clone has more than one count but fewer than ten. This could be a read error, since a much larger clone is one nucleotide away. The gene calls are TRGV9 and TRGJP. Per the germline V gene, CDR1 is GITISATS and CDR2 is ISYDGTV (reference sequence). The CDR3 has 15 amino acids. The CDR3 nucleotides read TGTGCCTTGAGGGAGGTGAAGTTGGGCAAAAAAATCAAGGTATTT. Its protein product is CALREVKLGKKIKVF.

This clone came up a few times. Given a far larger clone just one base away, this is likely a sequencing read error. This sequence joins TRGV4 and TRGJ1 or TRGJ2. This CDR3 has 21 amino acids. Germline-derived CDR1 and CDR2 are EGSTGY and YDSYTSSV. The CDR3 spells CTTWDGPVRAGVGKNYYKKLF. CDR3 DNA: TGTACCACCTGGGATGGACCCGTACGGGCAGGGGTTGGAAAAAATTATTATAAGAAACTCTTT.

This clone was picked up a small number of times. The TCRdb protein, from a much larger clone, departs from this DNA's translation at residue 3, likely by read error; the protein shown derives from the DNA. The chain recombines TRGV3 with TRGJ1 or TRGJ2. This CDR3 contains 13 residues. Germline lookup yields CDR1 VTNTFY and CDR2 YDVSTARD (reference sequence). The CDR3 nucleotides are TGTGCCGCCTGGGACAGGCGAGATTATAAGAAACTCTTT. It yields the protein CAAWDRRDYKKLF.

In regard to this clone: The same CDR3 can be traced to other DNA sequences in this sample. The DNA of the CDR3 is TGTGCCACCTGGGATGGGCCGGGATATAAGAAACTCTTT. Residues: CATWDGPGYKKLF. The chain couples TRGV4 to TRGJ1 or TRGJ2. CDR3 size: 13 residues. Trimming cost V 0 bases and J 7 bases; bases outside gene matches: 6. Per the germline V gene, CDR1 is EGSTGY and CDR2 is YDSYTSSV.

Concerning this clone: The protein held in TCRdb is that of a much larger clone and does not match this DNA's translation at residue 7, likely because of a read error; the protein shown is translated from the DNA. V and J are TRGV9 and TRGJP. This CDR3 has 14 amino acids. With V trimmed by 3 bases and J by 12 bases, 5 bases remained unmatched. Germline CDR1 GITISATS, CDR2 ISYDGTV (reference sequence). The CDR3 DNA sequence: TGTGCCTTGTGGGAGAGGGCGGGCAAAAAAATCAAGGTATTT. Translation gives CALWERAGKKIKVF.